Presented here are 12 T cell receptor beta chains from one specimen sequenced in a study of shared clonotypes between healthy human individuals. Measured with immunoSEQ multiplex PCR; TCRdb has only the in-frame clones, and not every one. The top ten clones hold approximately 1% of a sample with over a million clones, 96% of them seen once. The sample comprised naive CD4+ T cells sorted from blood. Subset here: CD45RA+ positively selected. The receptors were sampled from a man aged 25 to 40 in good health.

The DNA of the CDR3 is TGTGCCAGCAGTGAGGCAGGGAAGTTGTCCTACGAGCAGTACTTC. This translates into CASSEAGKLSYEQYF. J is TRBJ2-7 and V is TRBV2, with D perhaps matching TRBD1 (5 bases). Germline V gene sequence: CDR1 SNHLY, CDR2 FYNNEI. The ends were cut back, 3 bases at V and 1 base at J, with 13 bases in the middle. The CDR3 runs 15 residues.

This chain uses TRBV6-6 with TRBJ1-4, with D perhaps matching TRBD1 (6 bases). Trimming left V 0 bases short and J 8 bases short, with 13 bases between. The CDR3 length is 15 residues. The germline gives CDR1 MNHNY, CDR2 SVGAGI (reference sequence). As DNA, the CDR3 is TGTGCCAGCAGTTACTCGAGAAGGGGGGGCGAAAAACTGTTTTTT. Translation: CASSYSRRGGEKLFF.

V gene TRBV7-9 combines with J gene TRBJ2-4; D ambiguous. Trimming left V 5 bases short and J 0 bases short, with 14 bases between. The CDR3 loop spans 16 amino acids. From germline, CDR1 is SEHNR and CDR2 FQNEAQ (reference sequence). The CDR3 nucleotides are TGTGCCAGCAGCACCGGACCAGCCGTAGCCAAAAACATTCAGTACTTC. Translating it yields CASSTGPAVAKNIQYF.

As to this clone: Other DNA variants within this sample encode the same CDR3. The gene calls are TRBV10-1 and TRBJ1-1, with unresolved D. This CDR3 spans 13 amino acids. Trimming took 3 bases from V and 1 from J, leaving 6 bases between them. CDR1 WNHNN and CDR2 SYGVQD come from the germline V gene (reference sequence). The CDR3 here is CASSEAANTEAFF. The CDR3 bases are TGCGCCAGCAGTGAAGCAGCGAACACTGAAGCTTTCTTT.

Note on this clone: The sample carries other DNA sequences with the same CDR3. J is TRBJ2-7 and V is TRBV28; D possibly corresponds to TRBD1 (5 bases). Trimming removed 2 bases from V and 5 bases from J, with 7 bases in between. CDR1 MDHEN and CDR2 SYDVKM come from the germline V gene. This CDR3 has 12 residues. CDR3 sequence reads: CASSLQGHEQYF. The CDR3 coding sequence is TGTGCCAGCAGTTTACAGGGCCACGAGCAGTACTTC.

On this clone: In the same sample, other DNA sequences code for this CDR3. V is TRBV28 and J is TRBJ1-2; a weak D match, TRBD1 (6 bases). Trimming shortened V by 0 bases and J by 4 bases, and 6 bases separated the two germline ends. The CDR3 contains 13 residues. Germline V gene lookup returns CDR1 MDHEN and CDR2 SYDVKM. DNA for the CDR3: TGTGCCAGCAGTTTATGGGACAGCTATGGCTACACCTTC. Encoded protein: CASSLWDSYGYTF.

The chain uses TRBV10-2 and TRBJ1-1, with D perhaps matching TRBD1 (6 bases). V lost 2 bases, J lost 11 bases, and 15 bases lay in between. Germline CDR1 WSHSY, CDR2 SAAADI. This CDR3 comprises 13 residues. As DNA, the CDR3 is TGCGCCAGCAGTGAGACCCACAGGGTCGCGGCTTTCTTT. This encodes CASSETHRVAAFF.

V and J are TRBV4-3 and TRBJ2-3; D perhaps matches TRBD2 (6 bases). V was clipped by 1 base and J by 2 bases, with 10 bases between them. This CDR3 has 15 amino acids. Per germline, CDR1 LGHNA and CDR2 YSLEER. The CDR3 loop reads CASSQARGPTDTQYF. As DNA, the CDR3 is TGCGCCAGCAGCCAAGCGCGGGGACCCACAGATACGCAGTATTTT.

The J gene is TRBJ2-3, the V gene TRBV10-3; 8 nucleotides agree with TRBD2. Per the germline V gene, CDR1 is ENHRY and CDR2 is SYGVKD. V lost 3 bases and J lost 1; bases outside the gene matches: 12. The CDR3 runs to 18 residues. The chain's CDR3 is CAISDRSGRGLGTDTQYF. The CDR3 DNA sequence: TGTGCCATCAGTGATCGGAGCGGGAGAGGTCTCGGCACAGATACGCAGTATTTT.

The chain recombines TRBV10-3 with TRBJ2-1; D possibly uses TRBD1 or TRBD2 (5 bases each). This CDR3 spans 12 amino acids. Germline V gene sequence: CDR1 ENHRY, CDR2 SYGVKD. V lost 6 bases and J 7 bases, leaving 10 bases between the germline ends. CDR3 region: CAIRGEENEQFF. Here the CDR3 DNA reads TGTGCCATCAGGGGGGAAGAGAATGAGCAGTTCTTC.

The chain employs TRBV7-8 and TRBJ2-1; D may match TRBD1 or TRBD2 (5 bases each). The germline gives CDR1 SGHVS, CDR2 FQNEAQ. The CDR3 contains 16 residues. The V end lost 2 bases, the J end lost 8 bases, and 19 bases lay between the germline ends. The DNA of the CDR3 is TGTGCCAGCAGCTTACCGGGGCGAGTTGGTCGTGATGAGCAGTTCTTC. This codes for CASSLPGRVGRDEQFF.

The chain employs TRBV5-4 and TRBJ1-3, with 7 bases fitting TRBD1. Germline trimming cut 0 bases from V and 6 bases from J; bases unmatched to any gene: 9. Germline V gives CDR1 SGHNT, CDR2 YYREEE (reference sequence). The CDR3 is 16 amino acids. In DNA form, the CDR3 reads TGTGCCAGCAGCTTGGTTCCGGGACAGCCCTTAAACACCATATATTTT. The encoded protein is CASSLVPGQPLNTIYF.